One sample yielded the 25 T cell receptor beta chains listed below, sequenced in a study of cytomegalovirus exposure and HLA in healthy donors. The PCR contained 60 Vbeta and 13 Jbeta primers. Using immunoSEQ multiplex PCR, the repertoire was profiled, and TCRdb retains in-frame clones only, with some absent. Of around 200,000 clones in the sample, 85% were seen once. Sequenced: PBMCs. Receptor source: a woman between 50 and 59 years old in good health and CMV-seronegative.

This chain uses TRBV4-3 with TRBJ2-3; possibly TRBD2 for D (5 bases). Germline CDR1 LGHNA, CDR2 YSLEER. The CDR3 has 14 residues. Trimming took off 3 bases at V and 3 bases at J, with 10 bases between the two ends. The CDR3 sequence is CASSQDQRTDTQYF. The DNA of the CDR3 is TGCGCCAGCAGCCAGGACCAGCGGACAGATACGCAGTATTTT.

J is TRBJ1-1 and V is TRBV7-2; 9 bases are shared with TRBD1. V shed 1 base and J 11 bases; nucleotides not matched to a gene: 8. CDR3 size: 14 residues. Germline CDR1 SGHTA, CDR2 FQGNSA. The CDR3 here is CASSLDPGTGKAFF. The CDR3 nucleotides are TGTGCCAGCAGCTTAGACCCCGGGACAGGGAAGGCTTTCTTT.

The gene calls are TRBV18 and TRBJ2-7; D perhaps matches TRBD2 (5 bases). The germline gives CDR1 KGHSH, CDR2 LQKENI. Trimming took 4 bases from V and 5 from J, leaving 15 bases between them. This CDR3 region has 14 residues. The CDR3 nucleotides read TGTGCCAGCTCACTAGGACGGACTCCTGACGAGCAGTACTTC. Translating it yields CASSLGRTPDEQYF.

This sequence joins TRBV28 and TRBJ2-1; 13 bases agree with TRBD2. This CDR3 is 16 amino acids long. Germline V lookup: CDR1 MDHEN, CDR2 SYDVKM. Trimming took 8 bases from V and 8 from J; bases not matched to a gene: 12. The CDR3 region has the DNA TGTGCCAGCCTCCCACCCGGACTAGCGGGAGCCTATGAGCAGTTCTTC. It is translated as CASLPPGLAGAYEQFF.

The V gene is TRBV18, the J gene TRBJ1-4; no clear D gene. This CDR3 contains 14 residues. Between the trimmed V and J ends, which lost 2 bases and 5 bases, there was a span of 9 bases. Germline lookup yields CDR1 KGHSH and CDR2 LQKENI. Written as DNA, the CDR3 is TGTGCCAGCTCACCAAACAGAAAGAATGAAAAACTGTTTTTT. Protein sequence: CASSPNRKNEKLFF.

This chain joins TRBV5-4 and TRBJ2-5, with D possibly matching TRBD2 (5 bases). The CDR3 spans 15 residues. Germline CDR1 and CDR2: SGHNT and YYREEE (reference sequence). Trimming took 3 bases from V and 4 from J, leaving 16 bases between them. CDR3 nucleotide sequence: TGTGCCAGCAGCTCCGTAAAGTCCGGAGGAGAGACCCAGTACTTC. This codes for CASSSVKSGGETQYF.

This clone was detected only a few times. This chain uses TRBV4-3 with TRBJ1-2, with TRBD1 matching over 9 bases. The CDR3 is made up of 14 amino acids. The ends lost 0 bases at V and 8 bases at J; junction bases unmatched: 4. Germline loops: CDR1 LGHNA, CDR2 YSLEER. CDR3 sequence (DNA): TGCGCCAGCAGCCAAGATACAGGGGGCTACGGCTACACCTTC. This sequence encodes CASSQDTGGYGYTF.

The J gene is TRBJ2-7, the V gene TRBV13; 9 positions agree with TRBD2. V trimming: 0 bases; J trimming: 7 bases; junction bases outside the gene matches: 19. Germline CDR1 PRHDT, CDR2 FYEKMQ (reference sequence). The CDR3 runs 19 residues. The CDR3 spells CASSLGLTGLAGDPEEQYF. CDR3 coding DNA: TGTGCCAGCAGCTTAGGCCTAACGGGACTAGCAGGGGATCCGGAAGAGCAGTACTTC. The entire variable domain, with the rest obtained from reference TRBV13 and TRBJ2-7, is as follows: AAGVIQSPRHLIKEKRETATLKCYPIPRHDTVYWYQQGPGQDPQFLISFYEKMQSDKGSIPDRFSAQQFSDYHSELNMSSLELGDSALYFCASSLGLTGLAGDPEEQYFGPGTRLTVT.

This chain joins TRBV4-3 and TRBJ2-7, with D perhaps TRBD2 (5 bases). From germline, CDR1 is LGHNA and CDR2 YSLEER. The CDR3 spans 16 residues. Trimming stripped 0 bases from V and 2 bases from J, with 14 bases between. The CDR3 loop is CASSQEQDSTTYEQYF. As DNA, the CDR3 is TGCGCCAGCAGCCAAGAGCAGGACTCGACTACCTACGAGCAGTACTTC.

CDR3 DNA sequence: TGTGCCAGTAGTCAGCCAGGTTCCTACACTGAAGCTTTCTTT. Translating gives CASSQPGSYTEAFF. V and J are TRBV19 and TRBJ1-1, with D hard to call. The CDR3 has 14 residues. Germline loops: CDR1 LNHDA, CDR2 SQIVND (reference sequence). Trimming cost V 5 bases and J 3 bases, with 13 bases left between them.

The rearrangement links TRBV14 to TRBJ2-7; D not certain. Germline values: CDR1 SGHDN, CDR2 FVKESK. With 4 bases removed from V and 2 bases from J, the gap between germline ends came to 12 bases. This CDR3 is built from 14 residues. The CDR3 sequence is CASSPLDLPYEQYF. The DNA for the CDR3 is TGTGCCAGCAGCCCCCTAGACTTGCCCTACGAGCAGTACTTC.

CDR3 bases: TGTGCCAGCTCACTCCTACAGGGGATGGACACTGAAGCTTTCTTT. Translated: CASSLLQGMDTEAFF. The rearrangement links TRBV18 to TRBJ1-1; 7 bases are a match to TRBD1. The CDR3 length is 15 residues. The J segment lost 3 bases and the V segment lost 4 bases, leaving 8 bases of the junction unmatched. Per the germline V gene, CDR1 is KGHSH and CDR2 is LQKENI.

The chain is built from TRBV28 and TRBJ1-5; perhaps TRBD1 as D (5 bases). V was cut by 7 bases and J by 11 bases, with 18 bases left in between. The CDR3 extends over 13 amino acids. Germline values: CDR1 MDHEN, CDR2 SYDVKM. This chain's CDR3 is CASTQGAPKAQHF. The DNA of the CDR3 is TGTGCCAGCACCCAAGGGGCCCCAAAGGCCCAGCATTTT.

This clone was seen just once. The chain uses TRBV30 and TRBJ2-7; 8 nucleotides align to TRBD2. Germline loops: CDR1 GTSNPN, CDR2 SVGIG (reference sequence). This CDR3 contains 15 residues. Losses at the gene ends were 4 bases for V and 2 bases for J; bases not matched to a gene: 10. DNA for the CDR3: TGTGCCTGGAACCGGGGGGGAGGCGGTACCTACGAGCAGTACTTC. It encodes CAWNRGGGGTYEQYF. Combining the CDR3 with reference TRBV30 and TRBJ2-7 gives the whole variable domain SQTIHQWPATLVQPVGSPLSLECTVEGTSNPNLYWYRQAAGRGLQLLFYSVGIGQISSEVPQNLSASRPQDRQFILSSKKLLLSDSGFYLCAWNRGGGGTYEQYFGPGTRLTVT.

The genes are TRBV30 and TRBJ1-1, with unresolved D. The germline V gene has CDR1 GTSNPN and CDR2 SVGIG (reference sequence). The CDR3 is 11 residues long. Deletions cut 4 bases from V and 9 bases from J, with 12 bases between. The CDR3 DNA follows: TGTGCCTGGAATCCGGGTCCACAAGCTTTCTTT. Translating it yields CAWNPGPQAFF.

The V call is TRBV7-8, the J call TRBJ2-1; 11 bases match TRBD2. Germline lookup yields CDR1 SGHVS and CDR2 FQNEAQ. The CDR3 spans 16 residues. J lost 3 bases, V lost 5 bases, and 6 bases had no gene match. The CDR3 nucleotides are TGTGCCAGCAGCAGTACTGGACTAGCGGGCTACAATGAGCAGTTCTTC. Its protein is CASSSTGLAGYNEQFF.

The V gene is TRBV28, the J gene TRBJ2-1, with TRBD2 matching 15 bases. This CDR3 spans 16 amino acids. From germline, CDR1 is MDHEN and CDR2 SYDVKM. V shed 5 bases, J shed 9 bases, and the junction held 8 bases outside the gene matches. The CDR3 coding sequence is TGTGCCAGCAGTCCCCCCGGACTAGCGGGAGGGTTTGAGCAGTTCTTC. It is translated as CASSPPGLAGGFEQFF. Variable domain in full (rest from reference TRBV28 and TRBJ2-1): DVKVTQSSRYLVKRTGEKVFLECVQDMDHENMFWYRQDPGLGLRLIYFSYDVKMKEKGDIPEGYSVSREKKERFSLILESASTNQTSMYLCASSPPGLAGGFEQFFGPGTRLTVL.

The rearrangement uses TRBV7-9 and TRBJ2-1, with D possibly TRBD1 on 6 matching bases. This CDR3 comprises 18 residues. In germline, CDR1 is SEHNR, CDR2 FQNEAQ (reference sequence). Trimming cost V 6 bases and J 6 bases, with 27 bases left between them. In DNA form, the CDR3 reads TGTGCCAGCAGGAGCGATCAGGGGCTGAGGGGGTTTTCCAATGAGCAGTTCTTC. This gives the protein CASRSDQGLRGFSNEQFF.

This clone was detected a few times. The chain combines TRBV10-2 with TRBJ2-7; TRBD1 matches at 8 bases. Germline loops: CDR1 WSHSY, CDR2 SAAADI. The CDR3 is made up of 14 amino acids. The trim removed 5 bases at V and 1 base at J, leaving 4 bases unmatched. CDR3 DNA sequence: TGCGCCAGCAGTCGTTGGGACAGGTCCTACGAGCAGTACTTC. Protein product: CASSRWDRSYEQYF.

V and J are TRBV5-1 and TRBJ2-7; 9 bases map to TRBD1. Germline CDR1 reads SGHRS; CDR2 reads YFSETQ. This CDR3 contains 15 residues. The trim removed 4 bases at V and 5 bases at J, leaving 10 bases unmatched. The CDR3 loop reads CASSPTGTGLHEQYF. CDR3 coding DNA: TGCGCCAGCAGCCCTACCGGGACAGGGCTTCACGAGCAGTACTTC.

Here the CDR3 reads CASSRPQRGSYEQYF. The CDR3 nucleotides are TGTGCCAGCAGTCGACCCCAGCGGGGATCCTACGAGCAGTACTTC. V is TRBV6-1 and J is TRBJ2-7, with TRBD2 identical over 7 bases. V lost 5 bases and J lost 1; bases outside the gene matches: 8. Germline V CDR1 and CDR2: MNHNS, SASEGT. The CDR3 runs to 15 residues.

The rearrangement links TRBV6-4 to TRBJ1-2, with 7 nucleotides matching TRBD1. V gave up 10 bases and J gave up 2 bases; unmatched junction bases: 16. From germline, CDR1 is MRHNA and CDR2 SNTAGT. The CDR3 runs to 16 residues. The CDR3 is CANMTGTASRNYGYTF. CDR3 coding DNA: TGTGCCAACATGACTGGGACAGCCTCGAGAAACTATGGCTACACCTTC.

The chain has TRBV4-3 and TRBJ2-7; the match to TRBD1 covers 7 bases. The CDR3 is 16 amino acids. The germline V gene has CDR1 LGHNA and CDR2 YSLEER. The trim removed 0 bases at V and 7 bases at J, leaving 12 bases unmatched. The CDR3 nucleotides read TGCGCCAGCAGCCAAGAACCAGCGACAGGGTCGGGAGAGCAGTACTTC. Encoded protein: CASSQEPATGSGEQYF.

This chain connects TRBV5-1 to TRBJ2-3; maybe TRBD2 (5 bases). The V gene's germline CDR1 is SGHRS and CDR2 YFSETQ. V was trimmed by 4 bases and J by 4 bases, leaving 16 bases between them. The CDR3 runs 15 residues. The CDR3 DNA sequence: TGCGCCAGCAGCCCCCTGGGAGACATCCCAGATACGCAGTATTTT. Translating gives CASSPLGDIPDTQYF. Drawing the rest from reference TRBV5-1 and TRBJ2-3, the complete variable domain is KAGVTQTPRYLIKTRGQQVTLSCSPISGHRSVSWYQQTPGQGLQFLFEYFSETQRNKGNFPGRFSGRQFSNSRSEMNVSTLELGDSALYLCASSPLGDIPDTQYFGPGTRLTVL.

This chain joins TRBV10-1 and TRBJ2-3, with D tentatively TRBD2 (6 bases). Germline CDR1 and CDR2: WNHNN and SYGVQD (reference sequence). Between the trimmed V and J ends, which lost 0 bases and 4 bases, there was a span of 8 bases. There are 14 residues in the CDR3. Here the CDR3 reads CASSESASADTQYF. In DNA, the CDR3 is TGCGCCAGCAGTGAGTCCGCTAGCGCAGATACGCAGTATTTT.